Listed below are T cell receptor beta chains from one sample, sequenced in a study of blood T cells in healthy people across ages. TCRdb re-called the 5' RACE reads through MiXCR, storing one row per CDR3 protein. This sample has hundreds of thousands of distinct CDR3 sequences, with 40% to 50% found just once. Sequencing was done on a sample of blood. The receptors here all came from a man between 60 and 70 years old in good health. Both conserved end residues are part of each CDR3. Each record gives: V gene, J gene, clone size, D gene, CDR3 DNA, CDR3 protein. D genes are given only for firm matches. The size of a clone is reported for some rows only, either as once, few or many, or as a class for expanded clones.

TRBV12-3/TRBV12-4,TRBJ2-2,.,.,TGTGCCAGCAGTTCGACAGATACCGGGGAGCTGTTTTTT,CASSSTDTGELFF
TRBV7-2,TRBJ2-5,few,TRBD1,TGTGCCAGCAGCACCCGACAGGGTCGAATTGGAGAGACCCAGTACTTC,CASSTRQGRIGETQYF
TRBV7-9,TRBJ1-2,.,.,TGTGCCAGCAGCTTAGCGAACAGAATTCCAGGCTATGGCTACACCTTC,CASSLANRIPGYGYTF
TRBV6-2/TRBV6-3,TRBJ2-7,.,.,TGTGCCAGCAGCCGTACGCCTGCACCTAAGTACTTC,CASSRTPAPKYF
TRBV15,TRBJ2-3,.,TRBD2,TGTGCCACCAGCAGAGATCAGGTAGCGGGGGTGCGGGCAGATACGCTGTATTTT,CATSRDQVAGVRADTLYF
TRBV7-2,TRBJ1-1,.,.,TGTGCCAGCAGTTTTGAACAGAACACTGAAGCTTTCTTT,CASSFEQNTEAFF
TRBV13,TRBJ2-6,.,TRBD2,TGTGCCAGCAGCTTACGGGAGTTCTGGGGAGGGGACTACTCTGGGGCCAACGTCCTGACTTTC,CASSLREFWGGDYSGANVLTF
TRBV9,TRBJ2-5,.,.,TGTACCAGCAGCGAAGACGTTGGGGAGACCCAGTACTTC,CTSSEDVGETQYF
TRBV6-5,TRBJ2-5,.,.,TGTGCCAGCAGTTACTCCTCAAGGGGAAAAGAGACCCAGTACTTC,CASSYSSRGKETQYF
TRBV20-1,TRBJ1-5,few,.,TGCGGAACGGGGGAAAGCAATCAGCCCCAGCATTTT,CGTGESNQPQHF
TRBV7-2,TRBJ2-5,few,.,TGTGCCAGCAGCTGGGGGCCGGCTGTCGCCCAGTACTTC,CASSWGPAVAQYF
TRBV15,TRBJ2-5,.,.,TGTGCCACCAGCAGGCCGAAAGAGACCCAGTACTTC,CATSRPKETQYF
TRBV12-3/TRBV12-4,TRBJ1-1,.,.,TGTGCCAGCACCCTAGGAAACACTGAAGCTTTCTTT,CASTLGNTEAFF
TRBV28,TRBJ1-6,.,TRBD1,TGTGCCAGCAGTACTCACAGGGGGCTGGTGGGTTCACCCCTCCACTTT,CASSTHRGLVGSPLHF
TRBV7-3,TRBJ1-1,.,.,TGTGCCAGCAGCTTGTCCCGGGGATCCGAAGCTTTCTTT,CASSLSRGSEAFF
TRBV3-1,TRBJ2-7,once,TRBD1,TGTGCCAGCAGTACTACAGGGGGCGAGAACGAGCAGTACTTC,CASSTTGGENEQYF
TRBV12-3/TRBV12-4,TRBJ1-2,.,TRBD1,TGTGCCAGCACACAGGGGGAGAATGGCTACACCTTC,CASTQGENGYTF
TRBV24-1,TRBJ2-5,.,TRBD2,TGTGCCACTGCTCAACGGGGGGGCCGAGAGACCCAGTACTTC,CATAQRGGRETQYF
TRBV5-1,TRBJ2-1,.,TRBD2,TGCGCCAGCAGCCCACCCAAGACTAGCGGGGGGGCGGGTGAGCAGTTCTTC,CASSPPKTSGGAGEQFF
TRBV6-6,TRBJ1-2,.,.,TGTGCCAGCAGTTACGCCGTACAGGAGAAGGGCTACACCTTC,CASSYAVQEKGYTF
TRBV27,TRBJ2-1,.,TRBD2,TGTGCCAGCAGGGCGGGGGGGGTTCTTCCATGGAATGAGCAGTTCTTC,CASRAGGVLPWNEQFF
TRBV5-1,TRBJ1-6,few,.,TGCGCCAGCAGCCCCGCAGTCAGGGGCGCGAATTCACCCCTCCACTTT,CASSPAVRGANSPLHF
TRBV7-2,TRBJ2-1,.,.,TGTGCCAGCAGCGTCCAGGAAAGATCACGAGAGTTCTTC,CASSVQERSREFF
TRBV4-1,TRBJ1-6,few,.,TGCGCCAGCAGCCGCACCCGACAGGCCAACTATAATTCACCCCTCCACTTT,CASSRTRQANYNSPLHF
TRBV12-3/TRBV12-4,TRBJ1-2,.,.,TGTGCCAGCAGTGGTAGGGACTATGGCTACACCTTC,CASSGRDYGYTF
TRBV7-2,TRBJ2-7,many,.,TGTGCCAGCAGCTTAGTCACGGCCCGCCCCTACGAGCAGTACTTC,CASSLVTARPYEQYF